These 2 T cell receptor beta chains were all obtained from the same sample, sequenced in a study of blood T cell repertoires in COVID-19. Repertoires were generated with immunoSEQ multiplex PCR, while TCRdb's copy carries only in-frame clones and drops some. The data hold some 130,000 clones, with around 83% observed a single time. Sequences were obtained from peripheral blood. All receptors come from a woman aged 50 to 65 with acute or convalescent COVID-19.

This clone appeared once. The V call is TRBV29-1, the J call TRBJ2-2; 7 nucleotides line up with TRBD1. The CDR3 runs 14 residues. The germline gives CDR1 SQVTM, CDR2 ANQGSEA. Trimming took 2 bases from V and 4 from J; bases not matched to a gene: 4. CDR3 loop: CSVEKGGGTGELFF. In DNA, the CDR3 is TGCAGCGTTGAAAAAGGGGGCGGCACCGGGGAGCTGTTTTTT.

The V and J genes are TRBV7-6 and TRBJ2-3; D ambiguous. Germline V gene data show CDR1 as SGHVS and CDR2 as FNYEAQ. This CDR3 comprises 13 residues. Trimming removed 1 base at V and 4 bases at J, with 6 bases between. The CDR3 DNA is TGTGCCAGCAGCTTAGTAGTAGCAGATACGCAGTATTTT. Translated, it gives CASSLVVADTQYF.